This T cell receptor (beta chain) derives from a study of T cells in localized non-small cell lung cancer. Using immunoSEQ multiplex PCR, the repertoire was profiled, and TCRdb retains in-frame clones only, with some absent. The repertoire holds 3,000 to 4,000 clones, around 30% seen once, with approximately 15% in the top ten. This CDR3 contains 17 residues. V lost 5 bases, J lost 8 bases, and 14 bases stayed unmatched. The germline V gene encodes CDR1 MNHGY and CDR2 SAAAGT. The J gene is TRBJ2-7, the V gene TRBV6-8; 14 bases fit TRBD2. The material sequenced was lung tumor tissue, taken before any cancer treatment. The TCR was taken from a female donor of 60 years or more with stage I lung adenocarcinoma. CDR3 loop: CASSGLAGGPSGRQQYF. The CDR3 coding sequence is TGTGCCAGCAGTGGACTAGCGGGGGGCCCGAGTGGGCGACAGCAGTACTTC.